The next 18 T cell receptor beta chains were all read from a single sample in a study of blood T cell repertoires in COVID-19. Produced via immunoSEQ multiplex PCR; TCRdb's table is partial and in-frame only. The sample has fewer than 65,000 clones, roughly four fifths seen once. Sequencing was carried out using peripheral blood. These receptors all come from a man aged 55-75 years with acute or convalescent COVID-19.

The CDR3 nucleotides read TGTGCCAGCATGACAGGGGGCCTGATGAACACTGAAGCTTTCTTT. This translates into CASMTGGLMNTEAFF. This chain joins TRBV28 and TRBJ1-1, with TRBD1 matching 10 bases. The length of the CDR3 is 15 residues. CDR1 is MDHEN and CDR2 is SYDVKM in the germline V gene. Trimming removed 7 bases from V and 0 bases from J; junction bases left unmatched: 5.

The genes are TRBV27 and TRBJ1-2; D may be TRBD1 (5 bases). V lost 6 bases and J 4 bases, leaving 18 bases between the germline ends. The CDR3 consists of 15 residues. Germline assignment: CDR1 MNHEY and CDR2 SMNVEV (reference sequence). The CDR3 DNA reads TGTGCCAGCAGCGCCGACAGTTACGGCAGCTATGGCTACACCTTC. Translating gives CASSADSYGSYGYTF.

The chain has TRBV19 and TRBJ2-1; D ambiguous. CDR3 length: 11 residues. Trimming stripped 5 bases from V and 10 bases from J, with 9 bases between. From germline, CDR1 is LNHDA and CDR2 SQIVND (reference sequence). Written as DNA, the CDR3 is TGTGCCAGTAGTCGAGGATGGGAGCAGTTCTTC. As protein: CASSRGWEQFF. Using reference TRBV19 and TRBJ2-1 for the parts outside the CDR3, the full variable domain is DGGITQSPKYLFRKEGQNVTLSCEQNLNHDAMYWYRQDPGQGLRLIYYSQIVNDFQKGDIAEGYSVSREKKESFPLTVTSAQKNPTAFYLCASSRGWEQFFGPGTRLTVL.

This clone was picked up one time. The gene calls are TRBV12-3 or TRBV12-4 and TRBJ1-4; D gene unclear. This CDR3 is built from 12 residues. Trimming took off 3 bases at V and 8 bases at J, with 7 bases between the two ends. CDR3 coding DNA: TGTGCCAGCAGTTTTTCGGGGGAAAAACTGTTTTTT. Amino acid sequence: CASSFSGEKLFF.

The gene calls are TRBV4-1 and TRBJ1-5; perhaps TRBD1 as D (5 bases). CDR1 and CDR2 from the germline V gene are MGHRA and YSYEKL. V dropped 1 base and J dropped 4 bases, with 8 bases sitting between them. The CDR3 runs 14 residues. CDR3 in amino acids: CASSQGQFNQPQHF. The CDR3 region has the DNA TGCGCCAGCAGCCAAGGACAGTTTAATCAGCCCCAGCATTTT.

The chain uses TRBV7-9 and TRBJ1-6, with 9 nucleotides matching TRBD1. Germline CDR1 and CDR2: SEHNR and FQNEAQ (reference sequence). Trimming took 0 bases from V and 10 from J; bases not matched to a gene: 7. The CDR3 runs to 16 residues. CDR3 sequence reads: CASSLALGTGSSPLHF. As DNA, the CDR3 is TGTGCCAGCAGCTTAGCGCTAGGGACAGGGAGCTCACCCCTCCACTTT. The full variable domain, rest sourced from reference TRBV7-9 and TRBJ1-6, is DTGVSQNPRHKITKRGQNVTFRCDPISEHNRLYWYRQTLGQGPEFLTYFQNEAQLEKSRLLSDRFSAERPKGSFSTLEIQRTEQGDSAMYLCASSLALGTGSSPLHFGNGTRLTVT.

A few counts support this clone. This chain uses TRBV29-1 with TRBJ1-2; perhaps TRBD1 as D (6 bases). V shed 6 bases and J shed 8 bases, with 10 bases lying between them. Germline lookup yields CDR1 SQVTM and CDR2 ANQGSEA. The CDR3 totals 10 residues. In DNA form, the CDR3 reads TGCAGCGTCCGGACAGACGGCTACACCTTC. As protein: CSVRTDGYTF.

The genes are TRBV6-5 and TRBJ2-6, with TRBD1 matching over 9 bases. Trimming cost V 4 bases and J 2 bases; bases outside gene matches: 0. Germline V lookup: CDR1 MNHEY, CDR2 SVGAGI. CDR3 length: 15 residues. The CDR3 region is CASSWTGAGANVLTF. The CDR3 nucleotides read TGTGCCAGCAGTTGGACAGGGGCTGGGGCCAACGTCCTGACTTTC.

CDR3 DNA sequence: TGTGCCAGCAGCTTACTCGGAGGGAGGGCTTTCTTT. This gives the protein CASSLLGGRAFF. V usage is TRBV13 and J usage is TRBJ1-1; D ambiguous. Germline-derived CDR1 and CDR2 are PRHDT and FYEKMQ (reference sequence). V lost 2 bases, J lost 11 bases, and 12 bases lay in between. The CDR3 extends over 12 amino acids.

V is TRBV30 and J is TRBJ1-4; perhaps TRBD1 as D (5 bases). The V gene lost 0 bases and the J gene lost 2 bases, with 10 bases spanning the gap. CDR3 size: 15 residues. CDR1 is GTSNPN, CDR2 SVGIG, per germline (reference sequence). CDR3 sequence: CAWSVSGGTNEKLFF. The CDR3 nucleotides read TGTGCCTGGAGTGTCAGTGGGGGGACTAATGAAAAACTGTTTTTT. Based on the CDR3 plus reference TRBV30 and TRBJ1-4, the full variable domain is SQTIHQWPATLVQPVGSPLSLECTVEGTSNPNLYWYRQAAGRGLQLLFYSVGIGQISSEVPQNLSASRPQDRQFILSSKKLLLSDSGFYLCAWSVSGGTNEKLFFGSGTQLSVL.

This chain uses TRBV6-2 or TRBV6-3 with TRBJ1-5; D not certain. The length of the CDR3 is 14 residues. From germline, CDR1 is MNHEY and CDR2 SVGEGT. Trimming shortened V by 6 bases and J by 4 bases, and 13 bases separated the two germline ends. CDR3: CASSRSSVNQPQHF. The DNA of the CDR3 is TGTGCCAGCAGCCGATCCTCAGTAAATCAGCCCCAGCATTTT.

V gene TRBV29-1 combines with J gene TRBJ1-2, with TRBD1 identical over 7 bases. The CDR3 extends over 14 amino acids. V lost 5 bases and J lost 3; bases outside the gene matches: 9. Germline assignment: CDR1 SQVTM and CDR2 ANQGSEA. In nucleotides, the CDR3 is TGCAGCGTTACGATAATTGGGACAGACTATGGCTACACCTTC. This gives the protein CSVTIIGTDYGYTF.

The chain has TRBV11-2 and TRBJ1-2, with unresolved D. Germline-derived CDR1 and CDR2 are SGHAT and FQNNGV. The CDR3 loop spans 13 amino acids. Trimming removed 5 bases at V and 4 bases at J, with 11 bases between. The chain's CDR3 is CASSPREGYGYTF. DNA of the CDR3: TGTGCCAGCAGCCCGCGGGAGGGCTATGGCTACACCTTC.

With regard to this clone: Other DNA sequences in this specimen translate into the identical CDR3. CDR3 loop: CASSPRDRGSNTEAFF. CDR3 nucleotide sequence: TGTGCCAGCTCACCAAGGGACAGGGGGTCCAACACTGAAGCTTTCTTT. This chain joins TRBV18 and TRBJ1-1; 11 bases are shared with TRBD1. J lost 2 bases, V lost 2 bases, and 4 bases had no gene match. Germline V gives CDR1 KGHSH, CDR2 LQKENI. The length of the CDR3 is 16 residues.

This chain joins TRBV4-1 and TRBJ2-2, with TRBD1 identical over 7 bases. The CDR3 is 16 amino acids. Germline trimming cut 7 bases from V and 0 bases from J; bases unmatched to any gene: 8. Germline lookup yields CDR1 MGHRA and CDR2 YSYEKL. The CDR3 here is CASTARDRSNTGELFF. Written as DNA, the CDR3 is TGCGCCAGCACCGCTCGGGACAGATCGAACACCGGGGAGCTGTTTTTT.

This chain joins TRBV5-1 and TRBJ2-7; TRBD2 agrees at 11 bases. Per germline, CDR1 SGHRS and CDR2 YFSETQ. Trimming took 7 bases from V and 2 from J; bases not matched to a gene: 2. This CDR3 has 13 residues. Here the CDR3 reads CASHSGGAYEQYF. CDR3 sequence (DNA): TGCGCCAGCCATAGCGGGGGGGCCTACGAGCAGTACTTC.

This chain joins TRBV29-1 and TRBJ2-4, with 8 positions matching TRBD1. CDR3 length equals 18 residues. Trimming took 0 bases from V and 5 from J; bases not matched to a gene: 15. Germline V lookup: CDR1 SQVTM, CDR2 ANQGSEA. The CDR3 DNA sequence: TGCAGCGTTGAAGATTTCCATCCGCAGGGGGCGTTAGAAAACATTCAGTACTTC. It encodes CSVEDFHPQGALENIQYF.

This chain connects TRBV9 to TRBJ1-2; no firm D call. V lost 0 bases to trimming and J lost 2 bases, with 5 bases between them. The CDR3 totals 13 residues. Germline V gene data show CDR1 as SGDLS and CDR2 as YYNGEE. The CDR3 nucleotides read TGTGCCAGCAGCGTAGCTCAGAACTATGGCTACACCTTC. Protein: CASSVAQNYGYTF.